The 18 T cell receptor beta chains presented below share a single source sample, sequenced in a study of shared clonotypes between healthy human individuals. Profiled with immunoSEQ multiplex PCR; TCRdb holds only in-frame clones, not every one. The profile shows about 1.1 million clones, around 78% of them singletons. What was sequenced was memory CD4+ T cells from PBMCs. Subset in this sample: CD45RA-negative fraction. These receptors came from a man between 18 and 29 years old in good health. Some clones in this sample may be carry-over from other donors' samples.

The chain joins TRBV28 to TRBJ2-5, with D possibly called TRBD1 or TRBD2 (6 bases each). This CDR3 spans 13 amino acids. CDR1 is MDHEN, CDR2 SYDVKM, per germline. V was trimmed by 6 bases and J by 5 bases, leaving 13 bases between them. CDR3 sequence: CASSRGGWETQYF. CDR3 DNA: TGTGCCAGCAGCCGAGGGGGGTGGGAGACCCAGTACTTC.

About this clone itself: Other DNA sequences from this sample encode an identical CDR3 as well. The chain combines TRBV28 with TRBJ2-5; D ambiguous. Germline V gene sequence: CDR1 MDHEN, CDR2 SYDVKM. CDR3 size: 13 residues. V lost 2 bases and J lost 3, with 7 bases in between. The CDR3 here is CASSLGRKETQYF. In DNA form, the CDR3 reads TGTGCCAGCAGTTTAGGCAGAAAAGAGACCCAGTACTTC.

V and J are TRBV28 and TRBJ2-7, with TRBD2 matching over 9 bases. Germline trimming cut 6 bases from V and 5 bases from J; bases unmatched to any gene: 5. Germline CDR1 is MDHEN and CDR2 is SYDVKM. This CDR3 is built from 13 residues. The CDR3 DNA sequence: TGTGCCAGCAGACCGGGACTAGCCCACGAGCAGTACTTC. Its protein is CASRPGLAHEQYF.

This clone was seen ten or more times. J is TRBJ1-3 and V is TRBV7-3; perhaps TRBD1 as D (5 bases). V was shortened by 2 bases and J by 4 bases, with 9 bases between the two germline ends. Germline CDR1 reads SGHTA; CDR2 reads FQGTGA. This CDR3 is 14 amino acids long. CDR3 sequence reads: CASSLQGSGNTIYF. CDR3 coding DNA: TGTGCCAGCAGCTTACAGGGAAGCGGAAACACCATATATTTT.

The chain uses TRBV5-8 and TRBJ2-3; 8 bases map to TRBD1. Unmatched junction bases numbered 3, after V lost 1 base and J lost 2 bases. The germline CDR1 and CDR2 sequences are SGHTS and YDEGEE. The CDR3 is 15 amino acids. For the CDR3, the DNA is TGTGCCAGCAGCTTGCGGACAGGGAACACAGATACGCAGTATTTT. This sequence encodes CASSLRTGNTDTQYF.

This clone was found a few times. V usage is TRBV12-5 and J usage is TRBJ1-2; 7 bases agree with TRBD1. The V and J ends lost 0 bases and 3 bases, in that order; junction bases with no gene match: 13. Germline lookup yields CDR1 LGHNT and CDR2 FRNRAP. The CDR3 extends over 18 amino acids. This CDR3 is CASGLVIGLTGDHYGYTF. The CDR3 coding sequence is TGTGCTAGTGGTTTGGTAATTGGTTTAACAGGGGATCACTATGGCTACACCTTC.

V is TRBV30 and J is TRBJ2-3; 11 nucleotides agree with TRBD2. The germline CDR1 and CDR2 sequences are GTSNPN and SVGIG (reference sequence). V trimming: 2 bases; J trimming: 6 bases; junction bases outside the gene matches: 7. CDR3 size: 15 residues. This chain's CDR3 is CAWSSRGLAADTQYF. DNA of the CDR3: TGTGCCTGGAGTTCACGGGGACTAGCGGCGGATACGCAGTATTTT.

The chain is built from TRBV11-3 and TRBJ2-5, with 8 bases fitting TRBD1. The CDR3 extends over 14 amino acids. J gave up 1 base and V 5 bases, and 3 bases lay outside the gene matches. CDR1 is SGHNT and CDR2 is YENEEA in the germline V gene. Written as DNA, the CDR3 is TGTGCCAGCAGCGCACAGGGGGGCCAAGAGACCCAGTACTTC. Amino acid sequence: CASSAQGGQETQYF.

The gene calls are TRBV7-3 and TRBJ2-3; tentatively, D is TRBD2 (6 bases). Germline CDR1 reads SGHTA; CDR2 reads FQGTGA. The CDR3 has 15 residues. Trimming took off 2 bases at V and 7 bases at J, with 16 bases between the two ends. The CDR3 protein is CASSLSGGTGNTQYF. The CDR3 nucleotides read TGTGCCAGCAGCTTATCCGGCGGGACCGGGAATACGCAGTATTTT.

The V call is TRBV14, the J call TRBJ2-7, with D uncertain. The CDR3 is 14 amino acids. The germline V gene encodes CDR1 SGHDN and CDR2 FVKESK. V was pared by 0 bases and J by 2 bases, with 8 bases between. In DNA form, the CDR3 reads TGTGCCAGCAGCCAAGACGCAGATACCTACGAGCAGTACTTC. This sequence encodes CASSQDADTYEQYF.

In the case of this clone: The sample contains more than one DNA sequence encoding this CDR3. The DNA of the CDR3 is TGCGCCAGCAGCTTGGGGACCAATCAGCCCCAGCATTTT. Translated: CASSLGTNQPQHF. The chain joins TRBV5-1 to TRBJ1-5; D is unresolved. Germline V CDR1 and CDR2: SGHRS, YFSETQ. CDR3 length: 13 residues. With 0 bases removed from V and 3 bases from J, the gap between germline ends came to 4 bases.

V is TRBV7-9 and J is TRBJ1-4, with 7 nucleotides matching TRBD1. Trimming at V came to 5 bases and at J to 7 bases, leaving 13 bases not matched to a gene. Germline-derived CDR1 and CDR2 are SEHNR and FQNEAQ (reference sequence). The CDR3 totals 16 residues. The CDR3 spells CASSVGYRDSPEKLFF. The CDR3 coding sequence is TGTGCCAGCAGCGTTGGCTATCGGGACAGTCCTGAAAAACTGTTTTTT. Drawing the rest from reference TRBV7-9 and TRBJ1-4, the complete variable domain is DTGVSQNPRHKITKRGQNVTFRCDPISEHNRLYWYRQTLGQGPEFLTYFQNEAQLEKSRLLSDRFSAERPKGSFSTLEIQRTEQGDSAMYLCASSVGYRDSPEKLFFGSGTQLSVL.

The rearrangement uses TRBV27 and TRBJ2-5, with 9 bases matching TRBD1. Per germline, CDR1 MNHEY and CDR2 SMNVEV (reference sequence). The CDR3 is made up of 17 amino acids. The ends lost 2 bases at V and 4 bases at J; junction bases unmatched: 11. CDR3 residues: CASSLRRQGGPGETQYF. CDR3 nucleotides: TGTGCCAGCAGTTTAAGGCGACAGGGGGGCCCCGGAGAGACCCAGTACTTC.

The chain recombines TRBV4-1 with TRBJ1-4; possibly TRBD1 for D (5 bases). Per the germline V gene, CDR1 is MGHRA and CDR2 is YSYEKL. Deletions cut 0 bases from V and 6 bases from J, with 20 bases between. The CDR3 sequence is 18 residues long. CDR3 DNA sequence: TGCGCCAGCAGCCAAGATAGGGGCAGGACAAATTTACATGAAAAACTGTTTTTT. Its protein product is CASSQDRGRTNLHEKLFF.

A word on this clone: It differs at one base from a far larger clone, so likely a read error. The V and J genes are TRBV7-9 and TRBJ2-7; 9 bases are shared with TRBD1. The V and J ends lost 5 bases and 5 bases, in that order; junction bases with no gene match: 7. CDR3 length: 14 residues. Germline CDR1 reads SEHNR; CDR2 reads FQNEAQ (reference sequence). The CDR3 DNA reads TGTGCCAGCAGCATCCGGGACAGGGACCACGAGCAGTACTTC. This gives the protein CASSIRDRDHEQYF. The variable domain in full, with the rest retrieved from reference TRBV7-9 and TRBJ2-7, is DTGVSQNPRHKITKRGQNVTFRCDPISEHNRLYWYRQTLGQGPEFLTYFQNEAQLEKSRLLSDRFSAERPKGSFSTLEIQRTEQGDSAMYLCASSIRDRDHEQYFGPGTRLTVT.

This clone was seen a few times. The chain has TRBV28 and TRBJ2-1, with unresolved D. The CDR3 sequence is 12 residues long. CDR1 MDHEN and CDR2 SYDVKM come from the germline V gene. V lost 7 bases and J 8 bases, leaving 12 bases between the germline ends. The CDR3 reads CASNQLEDEQFF. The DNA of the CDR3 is TGTGCCAGCAACCAATTAGAGGATGAGCAGTTCTTC.

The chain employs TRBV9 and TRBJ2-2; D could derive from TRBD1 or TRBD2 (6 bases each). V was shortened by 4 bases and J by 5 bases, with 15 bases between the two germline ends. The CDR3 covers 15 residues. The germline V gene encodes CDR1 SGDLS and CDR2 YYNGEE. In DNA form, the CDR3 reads TGTGCCAGCAGCCCCGGAGGGGGTTTAACCGGGGAGCTGTTTTTT. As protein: CASSPGGGLTGELFF.

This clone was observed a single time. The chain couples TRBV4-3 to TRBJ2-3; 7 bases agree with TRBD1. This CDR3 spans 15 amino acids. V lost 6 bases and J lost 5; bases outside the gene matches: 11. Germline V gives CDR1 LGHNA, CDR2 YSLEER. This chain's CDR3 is CASRLTGTRGDTQYF. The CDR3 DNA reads TGCGCCAGCAGACTGACAGGGACAAGGGGAGATACGCAGTATTTT.